This T cell receptor beta chain was documented in a study of T cell changes during pregnancy in multiple sclerosis. The CDR3 spans 18 residues. From germline, CDR1 is SNHLY and CDR2 FYNNEI. J lost 6 bases, V lost 6 bases, and 15 bases had no gene match. The assay was immunoSEQ multiplex PCR, and TCRdb's table has in-frame clones only and misses some. The data contain tens of thousands of clones, around nine tenths of them singletons. The specimen was CD4+ T cells from peripheral blood mononuclear cells, collected in the first trimester of pregnancy. V gene TRBV2 combines with J gene TRBJ1-5, with 12 bases aligning to TRBD1. This sequence originates from a female donor with multiple sclerosis, enrolled in a pregnancy study. CDR3 region: CASSGNPPGQGAGQPQHF. CDR3 coding DNA: TGTGCCAGCAGCGGGAATCCCCCGGGACAGGGGGCTGGTCAGCCCCAGCATTTT.